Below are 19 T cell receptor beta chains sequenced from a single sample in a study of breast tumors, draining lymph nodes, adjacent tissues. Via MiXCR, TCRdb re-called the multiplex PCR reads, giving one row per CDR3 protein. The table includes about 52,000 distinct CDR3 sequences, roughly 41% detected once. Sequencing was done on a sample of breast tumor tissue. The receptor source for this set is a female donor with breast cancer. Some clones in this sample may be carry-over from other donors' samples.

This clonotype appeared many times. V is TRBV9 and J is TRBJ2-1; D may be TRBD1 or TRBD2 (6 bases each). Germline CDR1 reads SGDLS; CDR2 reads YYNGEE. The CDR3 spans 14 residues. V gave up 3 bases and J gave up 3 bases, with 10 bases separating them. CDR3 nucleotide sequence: TGTGCCAGCAGCGGAGGAGGGGGCTACAATGAGCAGTTCTTC. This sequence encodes CASSGGGGYNEQFF.

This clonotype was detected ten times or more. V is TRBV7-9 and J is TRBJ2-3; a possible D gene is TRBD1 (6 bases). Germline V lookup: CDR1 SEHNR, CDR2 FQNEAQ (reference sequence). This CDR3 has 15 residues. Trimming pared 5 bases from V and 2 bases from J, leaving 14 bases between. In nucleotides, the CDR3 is TGTGCCAGCAGCGGACGGACAGAATTCACAGATACGCAGTATTTT. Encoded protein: CASSGRTEFTDTQYF.

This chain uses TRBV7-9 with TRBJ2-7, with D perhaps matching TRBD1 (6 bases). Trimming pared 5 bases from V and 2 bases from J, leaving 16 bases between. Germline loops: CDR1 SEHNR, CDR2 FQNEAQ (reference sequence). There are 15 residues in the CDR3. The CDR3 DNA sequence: TGTGCCAGCAGCCTCCGGCCCGGGACAACCTACGAGCAGTACTTC. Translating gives CASSLRPGTTYEQYF.

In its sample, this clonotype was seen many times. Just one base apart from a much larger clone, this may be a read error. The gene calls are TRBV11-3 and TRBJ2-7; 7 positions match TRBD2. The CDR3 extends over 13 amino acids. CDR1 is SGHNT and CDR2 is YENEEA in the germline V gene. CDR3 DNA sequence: TGTGCCAGCAGCAAGACTAGCTCCTCCGAGCAGTACTTC. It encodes CASSKTSSSEQYF. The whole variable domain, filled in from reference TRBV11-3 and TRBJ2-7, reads EAGVVQSPRYKIIEKKQPVAFWCNPISGHNTLYWYLQNLGQGPELLIRYENEEAVDDSQLPKDRFSAERLKGVDSTLKIQPAELGDSAVYLCASSKTSSSEQYFGPGTRLTVT.

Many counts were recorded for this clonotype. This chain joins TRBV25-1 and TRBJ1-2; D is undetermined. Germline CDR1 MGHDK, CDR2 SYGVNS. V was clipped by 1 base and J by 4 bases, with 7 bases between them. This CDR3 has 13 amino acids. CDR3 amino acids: CASSESGIYGYTF. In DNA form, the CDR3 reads TGTGCCAGCAGTGAATCTGGGATCTATGGCTACACCTTC.

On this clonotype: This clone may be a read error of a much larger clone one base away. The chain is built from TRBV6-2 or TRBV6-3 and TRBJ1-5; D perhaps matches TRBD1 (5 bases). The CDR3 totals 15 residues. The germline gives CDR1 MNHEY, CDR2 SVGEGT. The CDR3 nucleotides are TGTGCCAGCAGTGACGACCAGGGTCGAGTTCAGCCCCGGCATTTT. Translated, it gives CASSDDQGRVQPRHF.

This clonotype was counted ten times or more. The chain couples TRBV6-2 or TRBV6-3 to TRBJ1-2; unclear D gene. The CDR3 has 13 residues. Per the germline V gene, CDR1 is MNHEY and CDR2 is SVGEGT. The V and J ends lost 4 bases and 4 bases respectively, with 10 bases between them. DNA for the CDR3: TGTGCCAGCAGTTCAACGGCTACCTATGGCTACACCTTC. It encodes CASSSTATYGYTF.

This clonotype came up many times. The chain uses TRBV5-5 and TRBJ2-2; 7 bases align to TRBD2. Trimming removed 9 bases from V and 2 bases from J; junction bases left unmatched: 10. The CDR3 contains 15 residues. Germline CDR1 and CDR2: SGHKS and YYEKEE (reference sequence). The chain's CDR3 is CATDRGTINTGELFF. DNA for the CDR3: TGTGCCACGGACCGGGGGACTATCAACACCGGGGAGCTGTTTTTT.

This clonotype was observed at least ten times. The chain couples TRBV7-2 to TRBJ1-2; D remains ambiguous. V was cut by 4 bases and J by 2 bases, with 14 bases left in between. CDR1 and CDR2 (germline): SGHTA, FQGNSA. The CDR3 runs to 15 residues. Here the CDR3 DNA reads TGTGCCAGCAGCTGGGGATCGGGGAACAACTATGGCTACACCTTC. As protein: CASSWGSGNNYGYTF.

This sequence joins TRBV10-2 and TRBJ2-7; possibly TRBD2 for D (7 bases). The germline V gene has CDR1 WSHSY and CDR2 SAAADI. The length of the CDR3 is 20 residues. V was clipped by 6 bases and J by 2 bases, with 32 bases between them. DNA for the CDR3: TGCGCCAGCAGAAATGTAGAGGGGGGGGGGGGACTAAGCGTAGCCTACGAGCAGTACTTC. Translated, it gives CASRNVEGGGGLSVAYEQYF.

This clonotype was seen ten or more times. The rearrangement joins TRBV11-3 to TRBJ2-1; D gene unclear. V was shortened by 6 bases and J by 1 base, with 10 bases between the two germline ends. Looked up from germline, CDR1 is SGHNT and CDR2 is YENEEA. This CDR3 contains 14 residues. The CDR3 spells CASSWKGSYNEQFF. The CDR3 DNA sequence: TGTGCCAGCAGTTGGAAAGGGTCCTACAATGAGCAGTTCTTC. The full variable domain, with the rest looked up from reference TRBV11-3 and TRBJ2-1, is EAGVVQSPRYKIIEKKQPVAFWCNPISGHNTLYWYLQNLGQGPELLIRYENEEAVDDSQLPKDRFSAERLKGVDSTLKIQPAELGDSAVYLCASSWKGSYNEQFFGPGTRLTVL.

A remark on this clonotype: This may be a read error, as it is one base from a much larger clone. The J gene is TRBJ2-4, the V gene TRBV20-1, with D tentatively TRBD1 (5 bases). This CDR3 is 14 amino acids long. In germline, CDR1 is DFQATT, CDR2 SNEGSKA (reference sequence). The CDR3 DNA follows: TGCAGTGCACAGACCGACAGCCCCAAAACCATTCAGTACTTC. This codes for CSAQTDSPKTIQYF.

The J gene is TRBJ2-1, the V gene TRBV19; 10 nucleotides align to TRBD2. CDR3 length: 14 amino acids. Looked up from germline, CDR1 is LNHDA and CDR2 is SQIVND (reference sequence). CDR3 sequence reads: CARKELAGWDEQFF. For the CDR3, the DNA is TGTGCTAGGAAAGAACTAGCGGGATGGGATGAGCAGTTCTTC. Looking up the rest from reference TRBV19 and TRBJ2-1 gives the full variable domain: DGGITQSPKYLFRKEGQNVTLSCEQNLNHDAMYWYRQDPGQGLRLIYYSQIVNDFQKGDIAEGYSVSREKKESFPLTVTSAQKNPTAFYLCARKELAGWDEQFFGPGTRLTVL.

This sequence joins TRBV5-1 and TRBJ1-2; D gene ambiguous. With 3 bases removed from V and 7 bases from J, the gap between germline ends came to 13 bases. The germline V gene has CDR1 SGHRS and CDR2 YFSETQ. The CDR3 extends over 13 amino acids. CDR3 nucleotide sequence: TGCGCCAGCAGCTCGGTAGGCGGGAGTGGCTACACCTTC. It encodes CASSSVGGSGYTF.

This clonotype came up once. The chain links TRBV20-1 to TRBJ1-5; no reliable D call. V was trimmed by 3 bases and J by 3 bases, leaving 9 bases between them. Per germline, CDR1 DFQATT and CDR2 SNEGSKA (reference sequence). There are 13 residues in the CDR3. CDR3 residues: CSASQTDNQPQHF. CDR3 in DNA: TGCAGTGCTAGTCAGACGGACAATCAGCCCCAGCATTTT.

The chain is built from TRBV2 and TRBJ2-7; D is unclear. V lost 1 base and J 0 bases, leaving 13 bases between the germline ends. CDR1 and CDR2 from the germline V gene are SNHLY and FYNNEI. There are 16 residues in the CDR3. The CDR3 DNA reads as TGTGCCAGCAGTGAAGATCCAGGTACAAGCTCCTACGAGCAGTACTTC. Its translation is CASSEDPGTSSYEQYF.

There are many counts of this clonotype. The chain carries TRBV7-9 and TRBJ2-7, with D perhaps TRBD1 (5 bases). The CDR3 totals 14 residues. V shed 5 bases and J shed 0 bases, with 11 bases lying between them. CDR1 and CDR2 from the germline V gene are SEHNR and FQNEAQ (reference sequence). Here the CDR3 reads CASSQGRGSYEQYF. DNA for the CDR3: TGTGCCAGCAGCCAGGGTAGGGGCTCCTACGAGCAGTACTTC. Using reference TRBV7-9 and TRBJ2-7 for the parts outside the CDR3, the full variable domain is DTGVSQNPRHKITKRGQNVTFRCDPISEHNRLYWYRQTLGQGPEFLTYFQNEAQLEKSRLLSDRFSAERPKGSFSTLEIQRTEQGDSAMYLCASSQGRGSYEQYFGPGTRLTVT.

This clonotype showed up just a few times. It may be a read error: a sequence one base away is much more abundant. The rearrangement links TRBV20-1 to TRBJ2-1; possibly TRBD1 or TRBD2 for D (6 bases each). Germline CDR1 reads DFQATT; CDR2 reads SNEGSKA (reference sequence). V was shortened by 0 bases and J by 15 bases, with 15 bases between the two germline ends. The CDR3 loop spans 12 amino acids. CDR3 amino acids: CSARDRGLGAFF. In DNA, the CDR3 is TGCAGTGCTAGAGATCGGGGGTTGGGGGCGTTCTTC.

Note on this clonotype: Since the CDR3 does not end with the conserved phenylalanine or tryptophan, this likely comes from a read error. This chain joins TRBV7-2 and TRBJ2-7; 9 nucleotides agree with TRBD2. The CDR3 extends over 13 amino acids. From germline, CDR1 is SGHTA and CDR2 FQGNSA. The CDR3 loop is CASSSSGRYGQYL. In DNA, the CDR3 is TGTGCCAGCAGTTCAAGCGGGAGGTACGGGCAGTACCTC.